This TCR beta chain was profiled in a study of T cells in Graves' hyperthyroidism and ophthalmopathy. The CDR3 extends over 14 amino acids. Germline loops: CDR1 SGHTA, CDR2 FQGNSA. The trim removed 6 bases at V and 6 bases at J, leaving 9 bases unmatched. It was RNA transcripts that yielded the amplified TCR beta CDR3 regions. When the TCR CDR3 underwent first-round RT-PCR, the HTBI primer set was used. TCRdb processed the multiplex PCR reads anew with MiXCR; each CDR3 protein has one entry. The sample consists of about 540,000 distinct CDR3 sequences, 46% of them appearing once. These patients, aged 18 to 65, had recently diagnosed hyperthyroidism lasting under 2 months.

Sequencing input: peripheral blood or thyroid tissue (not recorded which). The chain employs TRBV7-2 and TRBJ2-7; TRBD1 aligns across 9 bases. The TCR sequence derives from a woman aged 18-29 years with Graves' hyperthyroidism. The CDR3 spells CASRWGQGGSEQYF. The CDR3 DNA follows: TGTGCCAGCAGGTGGGGACAGGGTGGTAGCGAGCAGTACTTC.